This T cell receptor (beta chain) was captured in a study of blood T cell repertoires in COVID-19. Cohorts were determined from participant-reported clinical history. Only in-frame clones appear in the TCRdb table, and some are missing; sequencing was by immunoSEQ multiplex PCR. The table shows 150,000 to 200,000 clones, with approximately 85% occurring only once. The V gene's germline CDR1 is MDHEN and CDR2 SYDVKM. This CDR3 has 15 amino acids. The germline V and J ends were trimmed by 7 bases and 5 bases, with 18 bases remaining between them. Sample: PBMCs or T cells enriched from blood (not recorded which). The V call is TRBV28, the J call TRBJ2-4, with D unclear. The receptor's source is a woman aged 18-29 years who had recovered from COVID-19. CDR3 bases: TGTGCCAGCACCGGATCGCCCGACTCCCAAAACATTCAGTACTTC. Translating it yields CASTGSPDSQNIQYF.